This TCR beta chain was profiled in a study of neoadjuvant anti-PD-1 for oral cavity cancer. The protocol was immunoSEQ multiplex PCR, while the TCRdb copy is restricted to in-frame clones and leaves out a portion. Of 30,000 to 35,000 clones listed, approximately 87% are singletons. This clone was counted once. The CDR3 spans 14 residues. Germline-derived CDR1 and CDR2 are MNHNS and SASEGT. Trimming left V 7 bases short and J 3 bases short, with 13 bases between. The gene calls are TRBV6-1 and TRBJ1-3; D remains unclear. This TCR was sampled from a person aged 35 to 85 with oral cavity squamous cell carcinoma. The specimen comprised PBMCs, sampled before nivolumab (anti-PD-1) treatment. The CDR3: CASIIVSLGNTIYF. For the CDR3, the DNA is TGTGCCAGCATAATCGTAAGCCTTGGAAACACCATATATTTT.